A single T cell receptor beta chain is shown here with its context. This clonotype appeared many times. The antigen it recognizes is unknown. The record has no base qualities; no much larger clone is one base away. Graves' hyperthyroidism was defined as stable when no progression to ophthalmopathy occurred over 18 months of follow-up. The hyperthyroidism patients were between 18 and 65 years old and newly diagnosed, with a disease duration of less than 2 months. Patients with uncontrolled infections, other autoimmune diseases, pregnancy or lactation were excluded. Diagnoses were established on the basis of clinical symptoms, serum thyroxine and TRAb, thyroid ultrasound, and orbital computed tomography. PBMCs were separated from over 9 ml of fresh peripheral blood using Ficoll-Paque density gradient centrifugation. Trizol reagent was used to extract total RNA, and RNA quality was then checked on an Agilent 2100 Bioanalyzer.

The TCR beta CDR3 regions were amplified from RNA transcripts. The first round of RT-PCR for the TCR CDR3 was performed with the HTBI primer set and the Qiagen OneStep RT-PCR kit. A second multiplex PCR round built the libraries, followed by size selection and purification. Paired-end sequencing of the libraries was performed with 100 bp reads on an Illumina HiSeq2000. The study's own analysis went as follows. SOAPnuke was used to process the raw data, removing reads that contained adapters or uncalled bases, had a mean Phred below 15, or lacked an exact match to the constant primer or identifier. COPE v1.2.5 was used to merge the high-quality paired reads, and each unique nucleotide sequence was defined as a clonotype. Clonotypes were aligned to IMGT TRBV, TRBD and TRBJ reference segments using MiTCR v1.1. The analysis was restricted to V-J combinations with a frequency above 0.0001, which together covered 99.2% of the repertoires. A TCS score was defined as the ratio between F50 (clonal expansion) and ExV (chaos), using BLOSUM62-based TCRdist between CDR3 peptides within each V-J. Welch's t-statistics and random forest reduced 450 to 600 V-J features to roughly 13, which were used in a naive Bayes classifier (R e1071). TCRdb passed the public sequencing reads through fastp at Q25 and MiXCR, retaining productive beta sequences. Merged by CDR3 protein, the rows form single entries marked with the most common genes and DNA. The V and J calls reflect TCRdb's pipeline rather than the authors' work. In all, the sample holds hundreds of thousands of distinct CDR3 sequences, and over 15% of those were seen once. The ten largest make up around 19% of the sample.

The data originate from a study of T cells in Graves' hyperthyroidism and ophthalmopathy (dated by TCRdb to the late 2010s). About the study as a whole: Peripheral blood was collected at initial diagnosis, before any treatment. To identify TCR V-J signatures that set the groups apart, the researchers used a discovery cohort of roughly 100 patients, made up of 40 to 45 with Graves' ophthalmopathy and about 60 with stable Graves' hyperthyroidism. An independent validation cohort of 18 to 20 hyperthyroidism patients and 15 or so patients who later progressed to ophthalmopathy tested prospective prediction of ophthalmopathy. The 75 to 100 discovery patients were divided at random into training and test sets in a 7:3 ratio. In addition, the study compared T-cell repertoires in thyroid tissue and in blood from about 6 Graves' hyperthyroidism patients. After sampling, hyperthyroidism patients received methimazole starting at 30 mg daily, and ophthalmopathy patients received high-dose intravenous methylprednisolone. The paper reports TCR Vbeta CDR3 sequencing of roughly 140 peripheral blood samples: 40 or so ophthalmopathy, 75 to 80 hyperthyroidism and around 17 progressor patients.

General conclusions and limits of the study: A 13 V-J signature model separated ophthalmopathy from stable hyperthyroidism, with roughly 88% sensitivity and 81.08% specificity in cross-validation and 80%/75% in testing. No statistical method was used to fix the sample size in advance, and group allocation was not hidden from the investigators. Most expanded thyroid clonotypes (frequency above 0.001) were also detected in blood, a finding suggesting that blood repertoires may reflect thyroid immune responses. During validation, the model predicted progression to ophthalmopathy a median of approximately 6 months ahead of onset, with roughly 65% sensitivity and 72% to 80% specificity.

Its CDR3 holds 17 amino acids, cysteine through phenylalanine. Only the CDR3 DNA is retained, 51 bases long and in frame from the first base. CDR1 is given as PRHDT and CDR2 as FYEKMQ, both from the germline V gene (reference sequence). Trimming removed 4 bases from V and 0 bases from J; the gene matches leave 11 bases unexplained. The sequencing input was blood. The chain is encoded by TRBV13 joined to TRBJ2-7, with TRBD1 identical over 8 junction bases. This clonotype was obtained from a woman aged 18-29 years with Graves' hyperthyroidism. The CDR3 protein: CASSSTPRDRRSYEQYF. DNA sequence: TGTGCCAGCAGCTCGACGCCGCGGGACAGGCGCTCCTACGAGCAGTACTTC.